The clone carrying this TCR beta chain has only a few counts. This sample's time point: cycle 4 day 1 (C4D1), after more than five weeks of nivolumab. All patients relapsed after autologous stem cell transplantation, and brentuximab vedotin exposure varied. Researchers report purifying CD4+ T cells from thawed PBMCs by magnetic negative selection. Patients showed best responses of complete response, partial response or progressive disease. The CDR3 is 13 residues long. Germline CDR1 is SGHTA and CDR2 is FQGTGA. V gave up 4 bases and J gave up 6 bases; unmatched junction bases: 5. The sample comes from a study of PD-1 blockade in classical Hodgkin lymphoma. Here immunoSEQ multiplex PCR was the method, and the copy in TCRdb shows in-frame clones only, minus some. The sample holds fewer than 35,000 clones, about 86% seen once.

Sequences were derived from CD4+ T cells from blood, sampled before the fourth cycle of nivolumab. This TCR was sampled from a human donor with classical Hodgkin lymphoma. V gene TRBV7-3 combines with J gene TRBJ1-1; 7 bases match TRBD1. The CDR3 DNA reads as TGTGCCAGCAGCTACATAGGACAGGCTGAAGCTTTCTTT. Translation gives CASSYIGQAEAFF.